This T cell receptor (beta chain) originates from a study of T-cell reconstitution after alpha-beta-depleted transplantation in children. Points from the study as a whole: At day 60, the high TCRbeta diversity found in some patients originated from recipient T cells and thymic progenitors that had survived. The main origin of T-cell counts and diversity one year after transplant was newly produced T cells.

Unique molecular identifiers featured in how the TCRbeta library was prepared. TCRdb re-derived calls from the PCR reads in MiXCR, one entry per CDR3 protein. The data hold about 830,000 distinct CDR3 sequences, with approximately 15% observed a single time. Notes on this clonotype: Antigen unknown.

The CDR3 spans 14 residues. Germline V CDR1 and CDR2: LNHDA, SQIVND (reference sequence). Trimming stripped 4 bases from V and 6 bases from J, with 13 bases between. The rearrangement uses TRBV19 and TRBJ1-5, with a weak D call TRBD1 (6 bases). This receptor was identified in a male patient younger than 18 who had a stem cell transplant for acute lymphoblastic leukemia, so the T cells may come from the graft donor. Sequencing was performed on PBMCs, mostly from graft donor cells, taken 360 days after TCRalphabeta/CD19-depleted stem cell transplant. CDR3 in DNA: TGTGCCAGTAGTACAACAGGGTTTGGTCAGCCCCAGCATTTT. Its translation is CASSTTGFGQPQHF.